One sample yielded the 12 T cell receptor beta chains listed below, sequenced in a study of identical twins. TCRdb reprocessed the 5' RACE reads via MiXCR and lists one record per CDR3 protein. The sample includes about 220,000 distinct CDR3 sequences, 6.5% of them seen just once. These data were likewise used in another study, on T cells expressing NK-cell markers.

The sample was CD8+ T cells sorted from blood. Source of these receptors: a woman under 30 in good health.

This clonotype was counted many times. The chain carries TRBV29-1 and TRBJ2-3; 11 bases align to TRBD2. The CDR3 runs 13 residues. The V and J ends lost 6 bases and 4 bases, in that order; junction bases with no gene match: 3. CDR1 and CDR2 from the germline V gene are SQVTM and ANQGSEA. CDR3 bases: TGCAGCGTCCCTAGCGGGGGGCCAGATACGCAGTATTTT. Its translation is CSVPSGGPDTQYF.

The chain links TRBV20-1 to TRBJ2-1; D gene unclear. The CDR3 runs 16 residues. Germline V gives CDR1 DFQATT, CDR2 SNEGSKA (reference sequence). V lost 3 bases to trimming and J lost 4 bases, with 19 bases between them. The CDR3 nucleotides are TGCAGTGCTAGTCCTAGGACCGGCAGAGAATACAATGAGCAGTTCTTC. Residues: CSASPRTGREYNEQFF.

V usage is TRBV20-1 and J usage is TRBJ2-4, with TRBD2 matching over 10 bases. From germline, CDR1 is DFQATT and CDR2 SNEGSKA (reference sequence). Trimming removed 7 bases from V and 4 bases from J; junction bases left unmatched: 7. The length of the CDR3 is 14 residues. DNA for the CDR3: TGCAGTGGCACTAGCGGGGACCTGAAAAACATTCAGTACTTC. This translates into CSGTSGDLKNIQYF.

CDR3 sequence reads: CASSLAAGGKYNEQFF. The CDR3 DNA reads as TGTGCCAGCAGTTTAGCGGCGGGAGGTAAATACAATGAGCAGTTCTTC. The genes are TRBV12-3 or TRBV12-4 and TRBJ2-1, with 8 nucleotides matching TRBD2. With 0 bases clipped from V and 4 bases from J, the junction kept 5 bases outside the gene matches. This CDR3 has 16 residues.

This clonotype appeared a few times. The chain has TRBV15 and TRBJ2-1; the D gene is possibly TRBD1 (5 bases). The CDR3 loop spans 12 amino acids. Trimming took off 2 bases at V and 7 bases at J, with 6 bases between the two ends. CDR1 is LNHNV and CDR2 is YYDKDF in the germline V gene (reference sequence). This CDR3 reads CATSRSGNEQFF. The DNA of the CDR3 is TGTGCCACCAGCAGATCAGGGAATGAGCAGTTCTTC.

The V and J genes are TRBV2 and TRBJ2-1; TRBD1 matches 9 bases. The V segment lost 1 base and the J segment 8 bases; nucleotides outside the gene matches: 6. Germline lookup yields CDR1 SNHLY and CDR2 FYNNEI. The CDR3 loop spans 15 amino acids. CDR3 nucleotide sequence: TGTGCCAGCAGTGAAGAGGACAGGGGTGGCGATGAGCAGTTCTTC. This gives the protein CASSEEDRGGDEQFF.

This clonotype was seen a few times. The CDR3 nucleotides read TGCAGCGTTGAAAGGGGGCCCACTGAAGCTTTCTTT. Protein: CSVERGPTEAFF. The chain employs TRBV29-1 and TRBJ1-1, with TRBD1 matching over 7 bases. Germline CDR1 and CDR2: SQVTM and ANQGSEA. The trim removed 2 bases at V and 4 bases at J, leaving 1 base unmatched. There are 12 residues in the CDR3.

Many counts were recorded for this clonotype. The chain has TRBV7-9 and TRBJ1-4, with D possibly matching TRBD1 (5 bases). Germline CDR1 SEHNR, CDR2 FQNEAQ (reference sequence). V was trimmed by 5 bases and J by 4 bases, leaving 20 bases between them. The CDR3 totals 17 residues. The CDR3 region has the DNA TGTGCCAGCAGCCCCAGCAAGGGAAAGGGACTTAATGAAAAACTGTTTTTT. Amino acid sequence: CASSPSKGKGLNEKLFF.

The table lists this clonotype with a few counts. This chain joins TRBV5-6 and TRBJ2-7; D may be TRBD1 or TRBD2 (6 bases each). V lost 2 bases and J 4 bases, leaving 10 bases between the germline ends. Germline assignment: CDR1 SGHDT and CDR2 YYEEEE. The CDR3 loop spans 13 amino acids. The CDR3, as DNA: TGTGCCAGCAGCTTTGAAGGGGGGTACGAGCAGTACTTC. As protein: CASSFEGGYEQYF.

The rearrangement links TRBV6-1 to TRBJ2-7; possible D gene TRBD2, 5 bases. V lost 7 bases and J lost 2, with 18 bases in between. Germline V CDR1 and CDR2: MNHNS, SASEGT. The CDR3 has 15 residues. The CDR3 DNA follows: TGTGCCAGCAAAGGAGGTAGATACGGTACCTACGAGCAGTACTTC. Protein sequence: CASKGGRYGTYEQYF.

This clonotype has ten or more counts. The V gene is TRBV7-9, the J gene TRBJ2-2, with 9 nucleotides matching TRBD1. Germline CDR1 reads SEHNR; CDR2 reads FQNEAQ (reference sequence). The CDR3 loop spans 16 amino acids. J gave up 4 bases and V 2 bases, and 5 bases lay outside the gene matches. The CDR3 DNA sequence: TGTGCCAGCAGCTTACCCGGGACAGGGAGCACCGGGGAGCTGTTTTTT. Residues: CASSLPGTGSTGELFF.

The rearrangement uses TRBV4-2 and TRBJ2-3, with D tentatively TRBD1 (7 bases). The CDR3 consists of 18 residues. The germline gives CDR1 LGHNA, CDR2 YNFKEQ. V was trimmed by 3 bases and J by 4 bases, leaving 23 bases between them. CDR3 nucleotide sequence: TGTGCCAGCAGCCAGGCAGGGGGGCAACCGCTGAGCGCAGATACGCAGTATTTT. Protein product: CASSQAGGQPLSADTQYF.